This is a list of T cell receptor beta chains from one sample in a study of T cells in Graves' hyperthyroidism and ophthalmopathy. TCRdb redid the calling of the multiplex PCR reads with MiXCR, one entry per CDR3 protein. The data contain some 580,000 distinct CDR3 sequences, 15% to 20% of them singletons. The specimen sequenced was blood. Source of these receptors: a woman between 35 and 50 years old with Graves' ophthalmopathy. CDR3s include the opening cysteine and the closing phenylalanine or tryptophan.

CASSAVGGATNTGELFF,TRBJ2-2,TRBV9
CASSVARTVGTEAFF,TRBJ1-1,TRBV6-1
CASTSRVGENTEAFF,TRBJ1-1,TRBV6-2/TRBV6-3
CASSPLAGGLQETQYF,TRBJ2-5,TRBV12-3/TRBV12-4
CASSTSGTGNGETQYF,TRBJ2-5,TRBV28
CSARESRGMETQYF,TRBJ2-5,TRBV20-1
CASSPSGSMGQYF,TRBJ2-5,TRBV6-1
CASSSRTGPGELFF,TRBJ2-2,TRBV7-9
CSVTENTEAFF,TRBJ1-1,TRBV29-1
CASSLEASASEQFF,TRBJ2-1,TRBV5-1
CASTPGVGSEAFF,TRBJ1-1,TRBV2
CSARFSGTEAFF,TRBJ1-1,TRBV20-1
CAWSPAWGERGMGTEAFF,TRBJ1-1,TRBV30